Shown below are 13 T cell receptor beta chains from a single sample sequenced in a study of blood T cell repertoires in COVID-19. Assay used: immunoSEQ multiplex PCR; TCRdb lists only in-frame clones, some missing. The table lists more than 200,000 clones, roughly 80% of them singletons. The sequencing input was peripheral blood. The receptors derive from a woman of 80 years or more with acute or convalescent COVID-19.

The chain combines TRBV12-1 with TRBJ2-2; the DNA was not compared with TRBD2, the D call given in the table. TRBV12-1 is noted as a pseudogene. There are 18 residues in the CDR3. The CDR3 is CASSFEKGLAVNTGELFF. In DNA form, the CDR3 reads TGTGCCAGCAGCTTTGAAAAAGGACTAGCGGTGAACACCGGGGAGCTGTTTTTT.

This clone was detected only once. The chain uses TRBV6-1 and TRBJ1-5, with TRBD1 matching 10 bases. CDR3 length: 18 residues. The V and J ends lost 1 base and 2 bases, in that order; junction bases with no gene match: 8. Germline-derived CDR1 and CDR2 are MNHNS and SASEGT. Here the CDR3 reads CASSEGTGGLNRNQPQHF. DNA for the CDR3: TGTGCCAGCAGTGAAGGGACAGGGGGATTAAATCGCAATCAGCCCCAGCATTTT.

This rearrangement joins TRBV4-1 to TRBJ2-2; 11 nucleotides match TRBD2. This CDR3 comprises 16 residues. Germline-derived CDR1 and CDR2 are MGHRA and YSYEKL. Trimming cost V 1 base and J 4 bases; bases outside gene matches: 2. CDR3 coding DNA: TGCGCCAGCAGCCAAGGGGGACTAGCGGCCACCGGGGAGCTGTTTTTT. As protein: CASSQGGLAATGELFF.

The chain joins TRBV5-4 to TRBJ2-2, with D maybe TRBD1 (6 bases). V lost 6 bases to trimming and J lost 4 bases, with 22 bases between them. This CDR3 spans 17 amino acids. Per germline, CDR1 SGHNT and CDR2 YYREEE (reference sequence). CDR3 DNA sequence: TGTGCCAGCAAAAAATTCGAAGGGGGTCACTCCACCGGGGAGCTGTTTTTT. This gives the protein CASKKFEGGHSTGELFF.

DNA for the CDR3: TGTGCCAGTACCCCGGGACAGGGGGACTACGAGCAGTACTTC. Translation: CASTPGQGDYEQYF. The genes are TRBV19 and TRBJ2-7; 11 bases match TRBD1. Germline CDR1 LNHDA, CDR2 SQIVND (reference sequence). The CDR3 totals 14 residues. V shed 7 bases and J 3 bases; nucleotides not matched to a gene: 5.

The chain links TRBV28 to TRBJ1-6, with D unresolved. The length of the CDR3 is 14 residues. The V gene's germline CDR1 is MDHEN and CDR2 SYDVKM. V lost 6 bases, J lost 7 bases, and 13 bases lay in between. In nucleotides, the CDR3 is TGTGCCAGCAGGTCAGCAGACTTAAATTCACCCCTCCACTTT. Protein sequence: CASRSADLNSPLHF.

The rearrangement uses TRBV7-6 and TRBJ2-2; no clear D. CDR1 is SGHVS, CDR2 FNYEAQ, per germline. Trimming stripped 0 bases from V and 4 bases from J, with 9 bases between. This CDR3 spans 15 amino acids. The CDR3 region has the DNA TGTGCCAGCAGCTTAGCCGGTCTACCCACCGGGGAGCTGTTTTTT. This encodes CASSLAGLPTGELFF.

This chain joins TRBV19 and TRBJ2-7; 8 bases match TRBD1. In germline, CDR1 is LNHDA, CDR2 SQIVND (reference sequence). The CDR3 contains 15 residues. The J segment lost 0 bases and the V segment lost 5 bases, leaving 6 bases of the junction unmatched. Here the CDR3 reads CASSSQGASSYEQYF. The CDR3, as DNA: TGTGCCAGTAGTTCCCAGGGGGCAAGCTCCTACGAGCAGTACTTC.

The chain has TRBV27 and TRBJ1-1, with 10 nucleotides matching TRBD1. CDR3 length: 15 residues. With V trimmed by 5 bases and J by 6 bases, 9 bases remained unmatched. Germline V gives CDR1 MNHEY, CDR2 SMNVEV (reference sequence). CDR3 sequence: CASSAPGTGDAEAFF. DNA for the CDR3: TGTGCCAGCAGTGCGCCCGGGACAGGGGACGCTGAAGCTTTCTTT.

This clone was counted once. This chain uses TRBV6-5 with TRBJ2-1; 11 bases match TRBD2. Germline CDR1 reads MNHEY; CDR2 reads SVGAGI. Trimming took 6 bases from V and 6 from J; bases not matched to a gene: 4. This CDR3 is built from 14 residues. CDR3: CASSGLAGPNEQFF. In nucleotides, the CDR3 is TGTGCCAGCAGCGGACTAGCGGGCCCCAATGAGCAGTTCTTC.

V gene TRBV11-3 combines with J gene TRBJ2-1, with a tentative D call TRBD1 (5 bases). The CDR3 is 15 residues long. The V end was cut by 3 bases, the J end by 8 bases, with 17 bases between. Germline lookup yields CDR1 SGHNT and CDR2 YENEEA. CDR3 DNA sequence: TGTGCCAGCAGCTTTGATTCAGGGCTTCTCGATGAGCAGTTCTTC. It specifies CASSFDSGLLDEQFF.

Only one count was recorded for this clone. The chain is built from TRBV6-6 and TRBJ2-5; 9 bases map to TRBD1. The V segment lost 1 base and the J segment 3 bases; nucleotides outside the gene matches: 6. Germline CDR1 MNHNY, CDR2 SVGAGI (reference sequence). The CDR3 runs to 16 residues. In DNA form, the CDR3 reads TGTGCCAGCAGTTACTTGGCCGGGACAGGGAAAGAGACCCAGTACTTC. This gives the protein CASSYLAGTGKETQYF.

This chain links TRBV6-1 with TRBJ1-6; weak D call: TRBD1 (6 bases). With 1 base removed from V and 6 bases from J, the gap between germline ends came to 10 bases. Per germline, CDR1 MNHNS and CDR2 SASEGT. The CDR3 is 15 amino acids. The CDR3 loop is CASSEVGALNSPLHF. In nucleotides, the CDR3 is TGTGCCAGCAGTGAAGTGGGGGCGCTTAATTCACCCCTCCACTTT.